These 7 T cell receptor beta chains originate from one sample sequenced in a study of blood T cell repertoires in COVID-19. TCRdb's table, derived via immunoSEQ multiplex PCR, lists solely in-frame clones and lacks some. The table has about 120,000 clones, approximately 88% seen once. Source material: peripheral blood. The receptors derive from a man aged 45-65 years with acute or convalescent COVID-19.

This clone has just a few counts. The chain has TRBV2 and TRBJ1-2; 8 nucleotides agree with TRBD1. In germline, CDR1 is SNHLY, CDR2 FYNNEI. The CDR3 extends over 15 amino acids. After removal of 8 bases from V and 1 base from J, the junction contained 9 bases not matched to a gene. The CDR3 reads CASPDRDLFNYGYTF. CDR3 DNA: TGTGCCAGCCCGGACAGGGACCTCTTTAACTATGGCTACACCTTC.

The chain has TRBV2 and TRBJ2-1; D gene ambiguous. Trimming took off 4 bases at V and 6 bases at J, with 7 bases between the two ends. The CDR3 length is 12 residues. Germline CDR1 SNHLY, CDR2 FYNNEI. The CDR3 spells CASSALGNEQFF. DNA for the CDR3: TGTGCCAGCAGTGCGCTAGGCAATGAGCAGTTCTTC.

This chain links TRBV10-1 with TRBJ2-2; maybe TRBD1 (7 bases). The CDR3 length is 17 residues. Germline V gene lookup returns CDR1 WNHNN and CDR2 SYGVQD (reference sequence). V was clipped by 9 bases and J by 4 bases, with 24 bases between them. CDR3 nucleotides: TGCGCCAGTCGACCTACAACAGGGGCCGGGGGCACCGGGGAGCTGTTTTTT. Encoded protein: CASRPTTGAGGTGELFF.

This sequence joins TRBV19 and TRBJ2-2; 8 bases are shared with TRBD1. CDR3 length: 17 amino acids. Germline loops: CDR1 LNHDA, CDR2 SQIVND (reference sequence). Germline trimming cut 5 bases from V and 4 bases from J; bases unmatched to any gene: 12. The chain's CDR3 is CASSPRGTGARTGELFF. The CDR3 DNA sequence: TGTGCCAGTAGTCCCCGGGGGACAGGAGCTCGCACCGGGGAGCTGTTTTTT.

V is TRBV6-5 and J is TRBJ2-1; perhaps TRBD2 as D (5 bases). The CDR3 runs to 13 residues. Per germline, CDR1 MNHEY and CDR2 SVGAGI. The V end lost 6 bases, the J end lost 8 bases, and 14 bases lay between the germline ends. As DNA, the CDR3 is TGTGCCAGCAGGGCCAGCGGAGTGGATGAGCAGTTCTTC. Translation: CASRASGVDEQFF.

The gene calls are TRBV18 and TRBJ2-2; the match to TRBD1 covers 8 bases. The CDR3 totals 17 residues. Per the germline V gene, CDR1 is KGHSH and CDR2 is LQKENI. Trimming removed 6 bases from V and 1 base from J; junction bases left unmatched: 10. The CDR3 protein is CASSRLIGQGNTGELFF. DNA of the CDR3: TGTGCCAGCTCTCGACTAATTGGACAGGGGAACACCGGGGAGCTGTTTTTT.

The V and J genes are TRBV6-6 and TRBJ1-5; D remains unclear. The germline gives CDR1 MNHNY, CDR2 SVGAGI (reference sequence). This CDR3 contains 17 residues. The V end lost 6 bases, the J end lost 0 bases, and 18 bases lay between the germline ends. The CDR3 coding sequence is TGTGCCAGCAGCCGATTCTCACAGATATATAGCAATCAGCCCCAGCATTTT. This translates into CASSRFSQIYSNQPQHF.